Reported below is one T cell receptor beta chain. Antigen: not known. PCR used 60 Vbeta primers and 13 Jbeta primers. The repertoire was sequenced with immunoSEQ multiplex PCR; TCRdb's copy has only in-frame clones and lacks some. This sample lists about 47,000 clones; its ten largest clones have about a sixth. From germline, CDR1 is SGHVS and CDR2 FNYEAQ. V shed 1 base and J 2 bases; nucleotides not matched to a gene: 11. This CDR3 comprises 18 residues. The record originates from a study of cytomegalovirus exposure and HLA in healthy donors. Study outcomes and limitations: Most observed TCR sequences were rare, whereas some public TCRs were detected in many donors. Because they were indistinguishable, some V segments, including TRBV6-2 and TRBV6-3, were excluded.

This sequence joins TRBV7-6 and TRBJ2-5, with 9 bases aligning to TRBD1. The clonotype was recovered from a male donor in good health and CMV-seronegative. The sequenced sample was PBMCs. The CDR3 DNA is TGTGCCAGCAGCTTAGGTACAGGGGGCAGGGGCACTCAAGAGACCCAGTACTTC. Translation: CASSLGTGGRGTQETQYF.